Listed below are T cell receptor beta chains from one sample, sequenced in a study of blood T cell repertoires in COVID-19. Profiling relied on immunoSEQ multiplex PCR, and the TCRdb table lists in-frame clones only, not all of them. Among roughly 100,000 clones listed, about 85% were seen once. Sequenced material: peripheral blood. These receptor sequences come from a man in his fifties with acute or convalescent COVID-19. CDR3s include the opening cysteine and the closing phenylalanine or tryptophan. A D gene is named only where the DNA matches it firmly. Clone sizes are given selectively: once, few, many, or a class where the clone is expanded.

>13|TRBJ1-1|TRBD1|.|TRBV11-3
CASSIQGITEAFF
TGTGCCAGCAGCATACAGGGGATCACTGAAGCTTTCTTT
>17|TRBJ2-7|TRBD2|.|TRBV11-2
CASSSRLAGDRAYEQYF
TGTGCCAGCAGCTCGAGACTAGCGGGAGACCGAGCCTACGAGCAGTACTTC
>17|TRBJ2-1|TRBD2|once|TRBV25-1
CASSDQTSGGSYNEQFF
TGTGCCAGCAGTGATCAGACTAGCGGGGGCTCCTACAATGAGCAGTTCTTC
>16|TRBJ1-5|.|.|TRBV6-1
CASSEHIRGSHQPQHF
TGTGCCAGCAGCGAACATATCAGGGGAAGTCATCAGCCCCAGCATTTT
>12|TRBJ2-1|TRBD2|.|TRBV18
CASSPPSGRQFF
TGTGCCAGCTCACCACCCAGCGGGAGACAGTTCTTC
>18|TRBJ2-4|TRBD2|few|TRBV7-2
CASSPGTSGGLAKNIQYF
TGTGCCAGCAGCCCAGGGACTAGCGGGGGGTTAGCCAAAAACATTCAGTACTTC
>14|TRBJ1-5|.|few|TRBV6-5
CASRSTGYNQPQHF
TGTGCCAGCAGATCTACAGGATACAATCAGCCCCAGCATTTT
>12|TRBJ1-1|.|.|TRBV10-3
CAIRGSGTEAFF
TGTGCCATCAGGGGCAGCGGGACTGAAGCTTTCTTT
>17|TRBJ1-3|.|.|TRBV9
CASSVAGAVNSGNTIYF
TGTGCCAGCAGCGTAGCTGGCGCGGTAAACTCTGGAAACACCATATATTTT
>14|TRBJ2-3|.|.|TRBV6-2/TRBV6-3
CASSYTRITDTQYF
TGTGCCAGCAGTTACACTAGAATCACAGATACGCAGTATTTT
>13|TRBJ1-5|.|.|TRBV28
CASNQDSNQPQHF
TGTGCCAGCAACCAGGATAGCAATCAGCCCCAGCATTTT
>14|TRBJ2-7|.|once|TRBV19
CASSSAKRSYEQYF
TGTGCCAGTAGTTCCGCCAAGAGGTCCTACGAGCAGTACTTC
>14|TRBJ2-5|.|.|TRBV6-5
CASSFSGIRETQYF
TGTGCCAGCAGTTTCTCCGGGATTCGAGAGACCCAGTACTTC
>14|TRBJ1-2|.|.|TRBV2
CASSTQGFEYGYTF
TGTGCCAGCAGTACACAGGGTTTCGAGTATGGCTACACCTTC
>15|TRBJ2-2|TRBD1|.|TRBV7-9
CASSSRGTAAGELFF
TGTGCCAGCAGCTCCCGAGGGACAGCCGCCGGGGAGCTGTTTTTT
>16|TRBJ1-1|TRBD1|.|TRBV16
CASSQGTGSENTEAFF
TGTGCCAGCAGCCAAGGGACAGGGAGTGAGAACACTGAAGCTTTCTTT
>15|TRBJ2-3|TRBD1|.|TRBV3-1/TRBV3-2
CASRPRGQLTDTQYF
TGTGCCAGCAGACCCAGGGGGCAACTCACAGATACGCAGTATTTT
>15|TRBJ2-1|TRBD1|.|TRBV27
CASRPGQGFYNEQFF
TGTGCCAGCAGACCCGGACAGGGATTTTACAATGAGCAGTTCTTC
>15|TRBJ2-1|TRBD2|.|TRBV19
CASSMPWQGGNEQFF
TGTGCCAGTAGTATGCCTTGGCAGGGAGGGAATGAGCAGTTCTTC
>16|TRBJ2-7|.|.|TRBV4-2
CASSQGPSGSSYEQYF
TGTGCCAGCAGCCAAGGACCCAGCGGCAGTTCCTACGAGCAGTACTTC
>15|TRBJ1-2|TRBD1|.|TRBV7-9
CASSLAQGAGDGYTF
TGTGCCAGCAGCTTAGCGCAGGGGGCAGGAGATGGCTACACCTTC
>19|TRBJ1-1|TRBD1|.|TRBV27
CASSSMIRDRGRKNTEAFF
TGTGCCAGCAGTTCGATGATCCGGGACAGGGGGCGAAAGAACACTGAAGCTTTCTTT
>15|TRBJ2-5|.|.|TRBV5-1
CASSLAGTTKETQYF
TGCGCCAGCAGCTTGGCCGGGACAACTAAAGAGACCCAGTACTTC
>16|TRBJ2-7|TRBD2|.|TRBV6-1
CASSERVLAGFYEQYF
TGTGCCAGCAGTGAACGTGTACTAGCGGGCTTTTACGAGCAGTACTTC
>15|TRBJ2-7|TRBD1|.|TRBV5-1
CASSWTGQGTYEQYF
TGCGCCAGCAGCTGGACGGGACAGGGGACCTACGAGCAGTACTTC
>15|TRBJ1-6|TRBD1|.|TRBV27
CASSDRGLFNSPLHF
TGTGCCAGCTCGGACAGGGGGCTATTCAATTCACCCCTCCACTTT
>13|TRBJ1-1|.|.|TRBV6-6
CASSYSTGTEAFF
TGTGCCAGCAGTTACTCGACGGGCACTGAAGCTTTCTTT
>14|TRBJ2-5|.|.|TRBV3-1/TRBV3-2
CASSQQGFQETQYF
TGTGCCAGCAGCCAACAGGGGTTCCAAGAGACCCAGTACTTC
>14|TRBJ2-1|.|.|TRBV27
CASSFLSRFSEQFF
TGTGCCAGCAGTTTTCTCTCGCGTTTTTCTGAGCAGTTCTTC
>13|TRBJ1-2|.|few|TRBV4-1
CASSQSGGGGYTF
TGCGCCAGCAGCCAATCGGGCGGGGGCGGCTACACCTTC
>15|TRBJ2-5|TRBD2|.|TRBV9
CASSVGGGSQETQYF
TGTGCCAGCAGCGTAGGAGGCGGGAGCCAAGAGACCCAGTACTTC
>16|TRBJ1-3|.|.|TRBV21-1
CASSPRVLSSGNTIYF
TGTGCCAGCAGCCCCCGGGTTCTGAGCTCTGGAAACACCATATATTTT
>16|TRBJ2-1|TRBD2|once|TRBV28
CASSLYREGTYNEQFF
TGTGCCAGCAGCCTTTATCGGGAGGGAACCTACAATGAGCAGTTCTTC
>14|TRBJ2-5|.|.|TRBV27
CASSLSTGLETQYF
TGTGCCAGCAGTCTATCTACAGGGTTGGAGACCCAGTACTTC
>13|TRBJ2-1|TRBD2|.|TRBV7-9
CASRGGLDNEQFF
TGTGCCAGCCGGGGAGGGTTGGACAATGAGCAGTTCTTC
>18|TRBJ1-3|.|.|TRBV7-8
CASSYGTVGSSSGNTIYF
TGTGCCAGCAGCTACGGAACTGTGGGCTCCTCCTCTGGAAACACCATATATTTT
>12|TRBJ1-2|TRBD1|.|TRBV6-1
CASSETGFGYTF
TGTGCCAGCAGTGAGACAGGGTTTGGCTACACCTTC
>16|TRBJ2-1|TRBD2|.|TRBV19
CASSALSSGLYNEQFF
TGTGCCAGTAGTGCTTTATCTAGCGGATTATACAATGAGCAGTTCTTC
>15|TRBJ2-1|TRBD1|.|TRBV6-6
CASSYSIGTGHEQFF
TGTGCCAGCAGTTACTCCATCGGGACAGGGCATGAGCAGTTCTTC
>15|TRBJ2-3|.|.|TRBV6-5
CASRIYRDRGDTQYF
TGTGCCAGCAGGATCTACAGGGACCGAGGAGATACGCAGTATTTT
>15|TRBJ1-1|TRBD1|.|TRBV3-1/TRBV3-2
CASSQGQGINTEAFF
TGTGCCAGCAGCCAAGGACAGGGGATCAACACTGAAGCTTTCTTT
>15|TRBJ1-4|.|.|TRBV2
CASSSIGQPNEKLFF
TGTGCCAGCAGCTCCATCGGACAGCCTAATGAAAAACTGTTTTTT
>15|TRBJ2-7|TRBD2|.|TRBV5-1
CASSLGTSVSYEQYF
TGCGCCAGCAGCTTGGGGACTAGCGTCTCCTACGAGCAGTACTTC
>16|TRBJ2-1|TRBD2|.|TRBV19
CASSIAGTTPYNEQFF
TGTGCCAGTAGTATAGCCGGGACTACGCCCTACAATGAGCAGTTCTTC
>17|TRBJ1-1|TRBD1|.|TRBV6-2/TRBV6-3
CASSYFVPRQGSPEAFF
TGTGCCAGCAGTTACTTTGTTCCAAGACAGGGGAGCCCTGAAGCTTTCTTT
>15|TRBJ2-3|TRBD2|.|TRBV6-5
CASTGTSGPGNTQYF
TGTGCCAGCACGGGGACTAGCGGGCCTGGAAATACGCAGTATTTT
>16|TRBJ1-2|TRBD1|.|TRBV13
CASSPIATGPMGGYTF
TGTGCCAGCAGCCCAATCGCGACAGGGCCAATGGGTGGCTACACCTTC
>14|TRBJ1-2|TRBD1|.|TRBV19
CASSIGTVRYGYTF
TGTGCCAGTAGTATCGGGACAGTACGCTATGGCTACACCTTC
>16|TRBJ1-1|TRBD1|.|TRBV9
CASSKTPGQKSTEAFF
TGTGCCAGCAGCAAGACCCCGGGACAGAAATCCACTGAAGCTTTCTTT
>14|TRBJ2-7|.|few|TRBV27
CASSPGTSLRVKYF
TGTGCCAGCAGTCCCGGGACTTCCCTACGAGTGAAGTACTTC
>16|TRBJ1-2|TRBD1|.|TRBV6-5
CASSFSTSTGNYGYTF
TGTGCCAGCAGTTTCTCCACCTCGACAGGGAACTATGGCTACACCTTC
>12|TRBJ1-6|.|.|TRBV10-1
CASSEADSPLHF
TGCGCCAGCAGTGAGGCGGATTCACCCCTCCACTTT
>15|TRBJ2-3|TRBD1|.|TRBV24-1
CATSEHTQGADTQYF
TGTGCCACCAGTGAACATACCCAGGGGGCAGATACGCAGTATTTT
>14|TRBJ1-2|.|.|TRBV5-1
CASSFSRDWYGYTF
TGCGCCAGCAGCTTTAGCAGGGATTGGTATGGCTACACCTTC
>18|TRBJ2-3|TRBD2|.|TRBV6-6
CASSRTSGGVTSTDTQYF
TGTGCCAGCAGTCGGACTAGCGGGGGCGTTACTAGCACAGATACGCAGTATTTT
>14|TRBJ1-2|TRBD1|.|TRBV19
CASSSGTASYGYTF
TGTGCCAGTAGTAGCGGGACAGCCTCGTATGGCTACACCTTC
>15|TRBJ2-2|TRBD1|.|TRBV7-8
CASSSGGAVGGELFF
TGTGCCAGCAGTTCAGGGGGCGCCGTGGGCGGGGAGCTGTTTTTT
>15|TRBJ2-5|TRBD2|.|TRBV9
CASSVVAGGVETQYF
TGTGCCAGCAGCGTAGTAGCGGGTGGGGTAGAGACCCAGTACTTC
>17|TRBJ2-7|TRBD2|.|TRBV24-1
CATSDPWPAGGLYEQYF
TGTGCCACCAGTGACCCTTGGCCAGCGGGGGGACTCTACGAGCAGTACTTC
>15|TRBJ1-3|.|.|TRBV27
CASSLLGSSGNTIYF
TGTGCCAGCAGCTTACTAGGCAGCTCTGGAAACACCATATATTTT